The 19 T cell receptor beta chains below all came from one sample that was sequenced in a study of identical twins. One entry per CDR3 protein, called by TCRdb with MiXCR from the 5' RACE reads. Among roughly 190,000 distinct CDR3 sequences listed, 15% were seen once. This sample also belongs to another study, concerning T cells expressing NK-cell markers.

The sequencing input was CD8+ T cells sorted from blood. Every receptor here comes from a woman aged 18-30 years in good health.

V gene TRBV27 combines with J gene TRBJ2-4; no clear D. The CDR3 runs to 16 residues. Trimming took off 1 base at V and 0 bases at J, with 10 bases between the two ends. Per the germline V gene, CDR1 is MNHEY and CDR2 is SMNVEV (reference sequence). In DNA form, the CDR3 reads TGTGCCAGCAGTTTATGGGCGCCTGAAGCCAAAAACATTCAGTACTTC. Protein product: CASSLWAPEAKNIQYF.

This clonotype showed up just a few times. The CDR3 coding sequence is TGTGCCAGCAGTTTCCAGGGGGCCTTCTCCTACGAGCAGTACTTC. Its translation: CASSFQGAFSYEQYF. The chain employs TRBV6-5 and TRBJ2-7, with 8 bases lining up with TRBD1. This CDR3 region has 15 residues. Trimming cost V 4 bases and J 0 bases; bases outside gene matches: 5. CDR1 MNHEY and CDR2 SVGAGI come from the germline V gene.

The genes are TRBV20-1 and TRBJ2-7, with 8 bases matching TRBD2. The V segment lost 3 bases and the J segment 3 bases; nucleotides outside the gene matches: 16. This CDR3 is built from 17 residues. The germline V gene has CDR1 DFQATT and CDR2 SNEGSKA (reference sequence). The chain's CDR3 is CSASSPKQTSGIYEQYF. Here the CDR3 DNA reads TGCAGTGCTAGTTCCCCTAAACAAACTAGCGGAATCTACGAGCAGTACTTC.

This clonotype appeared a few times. The CDR3: CASSLLIGDRAQPQHF. CDR3 nucleotide sequence: TGTGCCAGCAGTTTACTTATTGGGGATAGAGCTCAGCCCCAGCATTTT. The genes are TRBV12-3 or TRBV12-4 and TRBJ1-5; D not certain. Trimming removed 2 bases from V and 6 bases from J, with 17 bases in between. The CDR3 spans 16 residues.

CDR3 sequence: CARAGSSYNEQFF. The DNA for the CDR3 is TGTGCCAGAGCGGGTAGCTCCTACAATGAGCAGTTCTTC. J is TRBJ2-1 and V is TRBV11-2; D might be TRBD2 (6 bases). The CDR3 has 13 amino acids. The germline V and J ends were trimmed by 9 bases and 0 bases, with 9 bases remaining between them. Germline values: CDR1 SGHAT, CDR2 FQNNGV.

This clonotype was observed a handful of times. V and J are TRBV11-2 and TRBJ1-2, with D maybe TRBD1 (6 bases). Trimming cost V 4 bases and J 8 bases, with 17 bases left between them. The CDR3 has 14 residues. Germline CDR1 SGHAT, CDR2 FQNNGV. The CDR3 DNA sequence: TGTGCCAGCAGCTATAGTGGGGGCGCCGGGGGCTACACCTTC. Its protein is CASSYSGGAGGYTF.

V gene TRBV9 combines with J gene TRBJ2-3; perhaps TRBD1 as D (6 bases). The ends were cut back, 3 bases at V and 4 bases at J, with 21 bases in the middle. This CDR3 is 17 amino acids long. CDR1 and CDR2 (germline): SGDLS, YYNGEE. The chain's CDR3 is CASSASTGQSLADTQYF. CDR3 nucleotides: TGTGCCAGCAGCGCCTCAACCGGACAGTCCTTGGCAGATACGCAGTATTTT.

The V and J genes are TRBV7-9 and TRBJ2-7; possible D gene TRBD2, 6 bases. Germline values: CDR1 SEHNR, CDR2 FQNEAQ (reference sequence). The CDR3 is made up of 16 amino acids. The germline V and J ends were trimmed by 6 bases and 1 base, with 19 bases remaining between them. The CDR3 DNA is TGTGCCAGCAGGTCGGACCCGGGAGTTGGGTCCTACGAGCAGTACTTC. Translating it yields CASRSDPGVGSYEQYF.

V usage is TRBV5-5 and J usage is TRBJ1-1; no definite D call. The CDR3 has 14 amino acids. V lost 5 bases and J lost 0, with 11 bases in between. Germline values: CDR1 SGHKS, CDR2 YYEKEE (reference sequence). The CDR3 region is CASREAFMNTEAFF. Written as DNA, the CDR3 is TGTGCCAGCAGGGAAGCCTTTATGAACACTGAAGCTTTCTTT. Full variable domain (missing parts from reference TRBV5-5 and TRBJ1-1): DAGVTQSPTHLIKTRGQQVTLRCSPISGHKSVSWYQQVLGQGPQFIFQYYEKEERGRGNFPDRFSARQFPNYSSELNVNALLLGDSALYLCASREAFMNTEAFFGQGTRLTVV.

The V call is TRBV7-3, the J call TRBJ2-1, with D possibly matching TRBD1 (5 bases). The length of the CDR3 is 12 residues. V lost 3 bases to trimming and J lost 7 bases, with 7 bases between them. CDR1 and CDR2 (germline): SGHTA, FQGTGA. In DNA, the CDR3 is TGTGCCAGCAGCTTGACAGCTAATGAGCAGTTCTTC. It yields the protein CASSLTANEQFF.

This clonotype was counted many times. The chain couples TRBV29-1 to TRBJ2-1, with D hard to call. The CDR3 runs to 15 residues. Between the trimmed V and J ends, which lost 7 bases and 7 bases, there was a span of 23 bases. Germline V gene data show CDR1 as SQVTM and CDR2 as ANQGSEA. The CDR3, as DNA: TGCAGCGCCCGATTTTGGTCCACCAGAGATAATGAGCAGTTCTTC. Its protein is CSARFWSTRDNEQFF.

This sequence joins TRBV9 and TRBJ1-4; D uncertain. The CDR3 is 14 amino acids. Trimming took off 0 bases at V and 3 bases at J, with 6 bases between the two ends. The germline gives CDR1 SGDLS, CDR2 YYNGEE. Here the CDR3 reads CASSVGQSNEKLFF. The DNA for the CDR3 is TGTGCCAGCAGCGTAGGGCAGTCTAATGAAAAACTGTTTTTT.

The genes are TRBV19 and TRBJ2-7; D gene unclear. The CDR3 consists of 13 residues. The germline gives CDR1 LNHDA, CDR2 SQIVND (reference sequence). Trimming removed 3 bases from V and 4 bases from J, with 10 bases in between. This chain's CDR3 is CASSMADQYEQYF. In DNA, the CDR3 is TGTGCCAGTAGTATGGCAGATCAATACGAGCAGTACTTC.

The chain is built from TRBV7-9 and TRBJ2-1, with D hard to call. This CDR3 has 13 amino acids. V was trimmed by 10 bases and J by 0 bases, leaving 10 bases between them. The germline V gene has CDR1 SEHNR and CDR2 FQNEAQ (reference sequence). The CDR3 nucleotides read TGTGCCACTATGGATAGCTCCTACAATGAGCAGTTCTTC. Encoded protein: CATMDSSYNEQFF. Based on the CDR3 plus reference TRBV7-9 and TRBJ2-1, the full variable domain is DTGVSQNPRHKITKRGQNVTFRCDPISEHNRLYWYRQTLGQGPEFLTYFQNEAQLEKSRLLSDRFSAERPKGSFSTLEIQRTEQGDSAMYLCATMDSSYNEQFFGPGTRLTVL.

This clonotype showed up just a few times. CDR3 DNA sequence: TGTGCCAGCAGCCAAGAAGTCAGCAGCTCCTACGAGCAGTACTTC. Protein product: CASSQEVSSSYEQYF. The chain joins TRBV3-1 to TRBJ2-7, with D uncertain. Germline loops: CDR1 LGHDT, CDR2 YNNKEL (reference sequence). V lost 0 bases and J lost 0, with 9 bases in between. The CDR3 is 15 amino acids.

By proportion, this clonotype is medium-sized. CDR3 amino acids: CASSLFGQGWDQPQHF. The CDR3 region has the DNA TGTGCCAGCAGTTTATTCGGCCAGGGGTGGGACCAGCCCCAGCATTTT. V is TRBV27 and J is TRBJ1-5; a possible D gene is TRBD1 (6 bases). Germline V CDR1 and CDR2: MNHEY, SMNVEV (reference sequence). Deletions cut 1 base from V and 7 bases from J, with 17 bases between. CDR3 length equals 16 residues.

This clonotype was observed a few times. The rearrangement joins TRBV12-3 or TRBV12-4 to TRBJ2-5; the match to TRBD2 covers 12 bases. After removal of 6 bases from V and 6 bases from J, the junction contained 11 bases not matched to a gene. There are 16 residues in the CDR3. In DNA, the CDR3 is TGTGCCAGCAGGTTACAGACTAGCGGGAGTGGGAAGACCCAGTACTTC. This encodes CASRLQTSGSGKTQYF.

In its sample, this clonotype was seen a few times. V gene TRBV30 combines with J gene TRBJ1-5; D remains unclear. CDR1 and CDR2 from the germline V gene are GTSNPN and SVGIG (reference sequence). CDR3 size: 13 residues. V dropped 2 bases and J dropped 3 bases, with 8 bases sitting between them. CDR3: CAWSFGNNQPQHF. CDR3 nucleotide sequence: TGTGCCTGGAGTTTCGGAAACAATCAGCCCCAGCATTTT. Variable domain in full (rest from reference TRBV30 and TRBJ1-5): SQTIHQWPATLVQPVGSPLSLECTVEGTSNPNLYWYRQAAGRGLQLLFYSVGIGQISSEVPQNLSASRPQDRQFILSSKKLLLSDSGFYLCAWSFGNNQPQHFGDGTRLSIL.

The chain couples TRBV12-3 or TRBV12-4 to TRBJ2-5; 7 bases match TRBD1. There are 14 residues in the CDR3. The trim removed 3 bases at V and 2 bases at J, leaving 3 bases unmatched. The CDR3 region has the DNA TGTGCCAGCAGTTTCGGGACAGCGCAAGAGACCCAGTACTTC. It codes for CASSFGTAQETQYF.